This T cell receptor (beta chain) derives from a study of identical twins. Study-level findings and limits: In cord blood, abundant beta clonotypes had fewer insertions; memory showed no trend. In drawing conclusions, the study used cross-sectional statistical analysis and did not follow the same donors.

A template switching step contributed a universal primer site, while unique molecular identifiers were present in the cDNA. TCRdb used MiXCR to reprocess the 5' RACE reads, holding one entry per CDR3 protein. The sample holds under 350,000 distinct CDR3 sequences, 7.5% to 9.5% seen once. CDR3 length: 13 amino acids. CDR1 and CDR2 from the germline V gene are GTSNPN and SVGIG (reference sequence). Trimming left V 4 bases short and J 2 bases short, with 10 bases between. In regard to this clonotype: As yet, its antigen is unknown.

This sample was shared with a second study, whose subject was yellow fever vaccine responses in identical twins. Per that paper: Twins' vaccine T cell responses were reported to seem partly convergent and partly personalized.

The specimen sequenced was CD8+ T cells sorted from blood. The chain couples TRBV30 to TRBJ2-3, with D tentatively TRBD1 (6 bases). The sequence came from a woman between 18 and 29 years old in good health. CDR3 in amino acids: CAWKQGNTDTQYF. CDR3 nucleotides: TGTGCCTGGAAACAGGGAAACACAGATACGCAGTATTTT.